This TCR beta chain derives from a study of blood T cell repertoires in COVID-19. Overall study: The study drew acute and convalescent COVID-19 samples from the United States, Italy and Spain. Sources were T cells, B-cell-depleted T cells, or PBMCs; the material itself was cDNA or gDNA.

The CDR3 is 18 amino acids. The J segment lost 8 bases and the V segment lost 0 bases, leaving 15 bases of the junction unmatched. Germline-derived CDR1 and CDR2 are SGHNT and YYREEE (reference sequence). As handled by the study authors: It was from reference gene primer amplification that nucleated cell counts were estimated. Generated by immunoSEQ multiplex PCR, the TCRdb table keeps only in-frame clones and is missing some. The DNA was the basis for D and trimming; V, J and clone size are from that table. The sample shows some 240,000 clones, 89% of them seen only once. This clone appeared a single time.

The clonotype was recovered from a man in his sixties who had recovered from COVID-19. The sequencing input was peripheral blood. The chain carries TRBV5-4 and TRBJ2-2; 8 nucleotides agree with TRBD2. CDR3 nucleotide sequence: TGTGCCAGCAGCTTGGATGGGTCGGACGGGGGGGCCCGAGGGGAGCTGTTTTTT. Amino acid sequence: CASSLDGSDGGARGELFF.